This T cell receptor beta chain was identified during a study of OX40 agonist ivuxolimab in advanced cancers. Here immunoSEQ multiplex PCR was the method, and the copy in TCRdb shows in-frame clones only, minus some. Of tens of thousands of clones listed, about 91% are singletons. There are 13 residues in the CDR3. Trimming left V 2 bases short and J 5 bases short, with 9 bases between. Germline CDR1 KGHSH, CDR2 LQKENI. This chain joins TRBV18 and TRBJ2-5; D remains ambiguous. The specimen comprised CD4+ or CD8+ T cells sorted from blood, sampled in a trial of the OX40 agonist ivuxolimab. This TCR derives from an adult with an advanced solid tumor such as melanoma, head and neck, liver or kidney cancer. The CDR3 here is CASSPAPTETQYF. The CDR3 DNA reads as TGTGCCAGCTCACCAGCACCCACCGAGACCCAGTACTTC.